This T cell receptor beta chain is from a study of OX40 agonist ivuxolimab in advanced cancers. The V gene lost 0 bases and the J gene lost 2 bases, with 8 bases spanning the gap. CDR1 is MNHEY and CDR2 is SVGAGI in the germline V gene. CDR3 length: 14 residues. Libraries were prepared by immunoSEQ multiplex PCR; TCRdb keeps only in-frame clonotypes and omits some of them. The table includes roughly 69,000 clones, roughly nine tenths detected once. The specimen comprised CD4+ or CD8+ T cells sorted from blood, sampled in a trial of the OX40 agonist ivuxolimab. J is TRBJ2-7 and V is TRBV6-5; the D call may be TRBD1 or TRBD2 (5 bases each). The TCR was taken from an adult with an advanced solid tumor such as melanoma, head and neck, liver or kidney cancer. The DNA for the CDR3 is TGTGCCAGCAGTTACTCCGGGGCACCCTACGAGCAGTACTTC. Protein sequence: CASSYSGAPYEQYF.